This T cell receptor beta chain comes out of a study of T cell changes during pregnancy in multiple sclerosis. The data were produced by immunoSEQ multiplex PCR, yet TCRdb's version contains in-frame clones alone and is incomplete. The sample yields more than 35,000 clones, approximately 90% seen once. This CDR3 is built from 15 residues. CDR1 and CDR2 (germline): SGHRS, YFSETQ. V trimming: 4 bases; J trimming: 5 bases; junction bases outside the gene matches: 4. Concerning this clone: The same CDR3 is also encoded by other DNA sequences in this sample.

The clonotype originates from a female donor in good health, enrolled as a control in a pregnancy study. The sequencing used CD8+ T cells from peripheral blood mononuclear cells, collected after pregnancy. The chain has TRBV5-1 and TRBJ2-5; 14 bases match TRBD2. CDR3 nucleotides: TGCGCCAGCAGCCTGACTAGCGGGGGGGCCGAGACCCAGTACTTC. Translating gives CASSLTSGGAETQYF.